A single count supports the clone carrying this TCR beta chain. This may be a read error, as it is one base from a much larger clone. The CDR3 end shows no conserved phenylalanine or tryptophan, and so a read error is likely. This record comes from a study of molecular identifiers for immune sequencing clone quantification. Trimming took off 5 bases at V and 11 bases at J, with 17 bases between the two ends. CDR3 length equals 13 residues. Germline-derived CDR1 and CDR2 are MNHEY and SMNVEV (reference sequence). Previously reported methods and listed TCR primers produced the bulk TCR libraries. TCRdb recomputed calls from the PCR reads with MiXCR, one row per CDR3 protein. In the table there are 300,000 to 400,000 distinct CDR3 sequences, around 21% of which are singletons.

Sequencing input: naive CD8+ T cells from blood, with Jurkat cell RNA spiked in. Subset meaning: FACS-sorted CD8+CD4-CCR7+CD45RA+ naive T cells. The chain joins TRBV27 to TRBJ2-3; D gene ambiguous. The receptor was isolated from a human donor in good health. Some libraries in this study had Jurkat cell RNA spiked in. The CDR3, as DNA: TGTGCCAGCAGTACCAATACTCGAGACCGGCAGTATCTT. This translates into CASSTNTRDRQYL.